This TCR beta chain originates from a study of blood T cell repertoires in COVID-19. Study overall: Italy, Spain and the United States were the sources of the convalescent and acute COVID-19 samples.

Per the original methods: By means of reference gene primer amplification, nucleated cell counts were estimated. TCRdb's copy holds only in-frame clones and misses some; the assay was immunoSEQ multiplex PCR. That table supplies the V and J calls and clone size; D and trimming were determined from the DNA. The sample lists fewer than 60,000 clones, 85% to 90% seen once, with 6.5% in the top ten. This clone was seen more than once but under ten times. V trimming: 1 base; J trimming: 5 bases; junction bases outside the gene matches: 4. Germline V lookup: CDR1 SEHNR, CDR2 FQNEAQ (reference sequence). The CDR3 extends over 15 amino acids.

The sequence was obtained from a man aged 55 to 70 with acute or convalescent COVID-19. Sequencing input: peripheral blood. The gene calls are TRBV7-9 and TRBJ2-7, with 11 bases matching TRBD2. CDR3 sequence reads: CASSLVSGRVNEQYF. DNA for the CDR3: TGTGCCAGCAGCTTAGTTAGCGGGAGGGTCAACGAGCAGTACTTC.